Listed below are T cell receptor beta chains from one sample, sequenced in a study of monozygotic twins with inflammatory bowel disease. TCRdb re-called the 5' RACE reads; every CDR3 protein appears as one record, without DNA. Its listing shows 300,000 to 400,000 distinct CDR3 sequences. The sample comprised blood. These receptors were collected from a human donor with ulcerative colitis or Crohn's disease, or a healthy co-twin of an affected twin (not recorded which). The CDR3 runs from the conserved cysteine through the conserved F or W.

>TRBJ2-7|TRBV3-1
CASSQFRDRSYEQYF
>TRBJ2-3|TRBV6-1
CATLRAGSTDTQYF
>TRBJ2-5|TRBV2
CASPGTDGGQTQYF
>TRBJ1-1|TRBV9
CASSQTGDHTEAFF
>TRBJ2-7|TRBV6-5
CASSYLGRANYEQYF
>TRBJ2-7|TRBV18
CASSHNQGAYEQYF
>TRBJ1-1|TRBV12-3/TRBV12-4
CASSLVGGASTEAFF
>TRBJ2-5|TRBV4-1
CASSQVGQPDQETQYF
>TRBJ2-3|TRBV14
CASRLRGSDTQYF
>TRBJ2-5|TRBV7-3
CASSLTGLDQETQYF
>TRBJ2-5|TRBV12-3/TRBV12-4
CASSLALQGPETQYF
>TRBJ1-5|TRBV12-3/TRBV12-4
CASSPPGVRGNQPQHF
>TRBJ1-5|TRBV28
CASNGGRGANQPQHF
>TRBJ2-7|TRBV12-3/TRBV12-4
CASSRGQGVYEQYF
>TRBJ2-1|TRBV11-2
CASSWTSGGGNEQFF
>TRBJ2-2|TRBV29-1
CSVRGRNTGELFF